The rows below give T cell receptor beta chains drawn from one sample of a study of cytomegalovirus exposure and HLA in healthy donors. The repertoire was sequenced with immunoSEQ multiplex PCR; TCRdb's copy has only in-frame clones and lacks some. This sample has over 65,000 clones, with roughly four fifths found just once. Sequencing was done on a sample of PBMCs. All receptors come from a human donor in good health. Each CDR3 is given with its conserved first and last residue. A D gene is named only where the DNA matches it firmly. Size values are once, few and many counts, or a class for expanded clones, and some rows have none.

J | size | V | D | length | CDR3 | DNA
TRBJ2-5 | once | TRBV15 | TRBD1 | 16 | CATSRDGQGWAETQYF | TGTGCCACCAGCAGAGATGGACAGGGGTGGGCAGAGACCCAGTACTTC
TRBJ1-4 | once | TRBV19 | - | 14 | CASSTLTGREKLFF | TGTGCCAGTAGTACCCTTACAGGCCGCGAAAAACTGTTTTTT
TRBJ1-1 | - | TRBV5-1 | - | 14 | CASSRRTVNTEAFF | TGCGCCAGCAGCCGGAGGACGGTCAACACTGAAGCTTTCTTT
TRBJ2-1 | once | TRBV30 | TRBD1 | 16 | CAWSVKDRGPWNEQFF | TGTGCCTGGAGTGTCAAGGACAGGGGGCCGTGGAATGAGCAGTTCTTC
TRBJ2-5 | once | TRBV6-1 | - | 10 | CASIRGIQYF | TGTGCCAGTATCAGGGGTATCCAGTACTTC
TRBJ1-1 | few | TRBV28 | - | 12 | CASSYRRAEAFF | TGTGCCAGCAGTTATCGACGGGCTGAAGCTTTCTTT
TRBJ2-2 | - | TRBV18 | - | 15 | CASSPRSGSTGELFF | TGTGCCAGCTCACCCCGGTCGGGGAGCACCGGGGAGCTGTTTTTT
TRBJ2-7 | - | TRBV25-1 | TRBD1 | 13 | CASSDRGIDEQYF | TGTGCCAGCAGTGACAGGGGGATCGACGAGCAGTACTTC
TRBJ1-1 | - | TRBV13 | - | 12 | CASSFTGTEAFF | TGTGCCAGCAGCTTCACAGGCACTGAAGCTTTCTTT
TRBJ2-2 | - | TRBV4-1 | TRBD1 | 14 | CASRPTGDTGELFF | TGCGCCAGCAGACCCACAGGGGACACCGGGGAGCTGTTTTTT
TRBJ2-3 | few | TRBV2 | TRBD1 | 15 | CASSRQGVGTDTQYF | TGTGCCAGCAGTAGACAGGGGGTTGGGACAGATACGCAGTATTTT
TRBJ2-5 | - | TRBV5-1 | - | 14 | CASSLVQGQETQYF | TGCGCCAGCAGCTTGGTACAGGGACAAGAGACCCAGTACTTC
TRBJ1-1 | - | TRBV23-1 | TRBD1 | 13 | CASSKQGDTEAFF | TGCGCCAGCTCCAAACAGGGGGACACTGAAGCTTTCTTT
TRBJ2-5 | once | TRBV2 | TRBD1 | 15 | CASSRADRGRETQYF | TGTGCCAGCAGTCGAGCGGACAGGGGCAGAGAGACCCAGTACTTC
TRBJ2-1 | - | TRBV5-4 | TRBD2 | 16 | CASSWSGGGVYNEQFF | TGTGCCAGCAGCTGGTCGGGAGGGGGAGTATACAATGAGCAGTTCTTC
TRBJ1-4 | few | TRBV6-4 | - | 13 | CASSERINEKLFF | TGTGCCAGCAGTGAGCGGATTAATGAAAAACTGTTTTTT
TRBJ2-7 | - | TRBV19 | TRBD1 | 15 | CASSNTGGRSYEQYF | TGTGCCAGTAGCAATACAGGGGGGAGATCCTACGAGCAGTACTTC
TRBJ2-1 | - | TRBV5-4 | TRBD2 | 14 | CASSFSAGGSEQFF | TGTGCCAGCAGCTTCAGCGCGGGGGGATCTGAGCAGTTCTTC
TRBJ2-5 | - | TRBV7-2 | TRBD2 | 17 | CASSLEASGGGAETQYF | TGTGCCAGCAGCTTAGAGGCTAGCGGGGGCGGAGCGGAGACCCAGTACTTC
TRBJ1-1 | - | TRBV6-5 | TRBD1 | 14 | CASSYGTGNTEAFF | TGTGCCAGCAGTTACGGGACAGGGAACACTGAAGCTTTCTTT
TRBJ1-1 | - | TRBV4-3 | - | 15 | CASSQRGGGRAEAFF | TGCGCCAGCAGCCAACGTGGCGGGGGCCGGGCTGAAGCTTTCTTT
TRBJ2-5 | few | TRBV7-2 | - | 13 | CASSLRRGAAQYF | TGTGCCAGCAGCTTAAGGCGGGGAGCAGCCCAGTACTTC
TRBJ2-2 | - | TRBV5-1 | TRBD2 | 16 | CASSPRAGGSAGELFF | TGCGCCAGCAGCCCCAGAGCGGGGGGGTCGGCCGGGGAGCTGTTTTTT
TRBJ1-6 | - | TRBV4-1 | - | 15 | CASSPRTTDNSPLHF | TGCGCCAGCAGCCCTCGGACAACTGATAATTCACCCCTCCACTTT
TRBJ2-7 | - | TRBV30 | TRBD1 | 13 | CAWNQGESYEQYF | TGTGCCTGGAATCAGGGGGAATCCTACGAGCAGTACTTC
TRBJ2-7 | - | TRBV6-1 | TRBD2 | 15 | CASRGLAGGLGEQYF | TGTGCCAGCAGAGGACTAGCGGGGGGGCTCGGCGAGCAGTACTTC
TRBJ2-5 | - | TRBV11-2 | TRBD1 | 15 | CASSSQDRSSETQYF | TGTGCCAGCAGCTCCCAGGACAGGTCTTCGGAGACCCAGTACTTC
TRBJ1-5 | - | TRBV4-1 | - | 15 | CASSQDRGSNQPQHF | TGCGCCAGCAGCCAAGACAGGGGTAGCAATCAGCCCCAGCATTTT
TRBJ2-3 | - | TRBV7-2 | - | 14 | CASSFKIMSDTQYF | TGTGCCAGCAGCTTTAAAATCATGAGCGATACGCAGTATTTT
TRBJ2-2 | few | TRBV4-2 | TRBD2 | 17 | CASSPAGRGVRDGELFF | TGTGCCAGCAGCCCAGCCGGGCGGGGGGTACGAGACGGGGAGCTGTTTTTT
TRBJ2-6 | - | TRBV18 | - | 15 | CASSPEASGANVLTF | TGTGCCAGCTCCCCCGAAGCCTCTGGGGCCAACGTCCTGACTTTC
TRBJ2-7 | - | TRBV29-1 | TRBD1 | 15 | CSAAISTGQKGEQYF | TGCAGCGCCGCAATTTCGACAGGGCAAAAGGGCGAGCAGTACTTC
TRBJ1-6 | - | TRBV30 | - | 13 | CASATANNSPLHF | TGTGCCTCGGCGACAGCAAATAATTCACCCCTCCACTTT
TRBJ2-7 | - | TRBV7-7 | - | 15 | CASSPRAGPVYEQYF | TGTGCCAGCAGCCCCCGGGCGGGGCCGGTCTACGAGCAGTACTTC
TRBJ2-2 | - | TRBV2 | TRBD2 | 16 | CASSGVSGGHFGELFF | TGTGCCAGCAGTGGGGTTAGCGGGGGACATTTCGGGGAGCTGTTTTTT
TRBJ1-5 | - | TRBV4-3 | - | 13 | CASSQGENQPQNF | TGCGCCAGCAGCCAAGGGGAGAATCAGCCCCAGAATTTT
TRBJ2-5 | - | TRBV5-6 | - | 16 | CASSLTAQSPTGTQYF | TGTGCCAGCAGCTTGACAGCCCAATCCCCCACGGGAACCCAGTACTTC
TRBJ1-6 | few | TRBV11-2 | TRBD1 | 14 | CASSLTGKNSPLNF | TGTGCCAGCAGCTTGACAGGGAAGAATTCACCCCTCAACTTT
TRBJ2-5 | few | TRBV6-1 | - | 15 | CASSESAGSKGAQYF | TGTGCCAGCAGTGAATCCGCTGGGAGTAAGGGGGCCCAGTACTTC
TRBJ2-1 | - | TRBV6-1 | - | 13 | CASRYGGANEQFF | TGTGCCAGCAGGTATGGGGGGGCCAATGAGCAGTTCTTC
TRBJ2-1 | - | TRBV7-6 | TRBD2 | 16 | CASSSLAGGWYNEQFF | TGTGCCAGCAGCTCTTTAGCGGGGGGATGGTACAATGAGCAGTTCTTC
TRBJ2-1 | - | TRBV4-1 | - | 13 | CASSQEWRLEQFF | TGCGCCAGCAGCCAAGAATGGCGACTAGAGCAGTTCTTC
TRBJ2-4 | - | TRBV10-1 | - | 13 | CASSEEVGNIQYF | TGCGCCAGCAGTGAAGAGGTCGGGAACATTCAGTACTTC
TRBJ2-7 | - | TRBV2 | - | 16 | CASRDSEAYSSYEQYF | TGTGCCAGCAGGGACAGTGAAGCGTACTCCTCCTACGAGCAGTACTTC
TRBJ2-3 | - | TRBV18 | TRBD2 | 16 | CASSPPAGGYTDTQYF | TGTGCCAGCTCACCACCCGCGGGGGGCTACACAGATACGCAGTATTTT
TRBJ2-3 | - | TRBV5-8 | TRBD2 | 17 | CASSTSGTSHGTDTQYF | TGTGCCAGCAGCACCTCCGGGACTAGCCATGGAACAGATACGCAGTATTTT